Listed here are 16 T cell receptor beta chains from one sample, sequenced in a study of blood T cell repertoires in COVID-19. Generated by immunoSEQ multiplex PCR, the TCRdb table keeps only in-frame clones and is missing some. The sample contains some 290,000 clones, around 90% of which appear only once. Sequencing was performed on PBMCs or T cells enriched from blood (not recorded which). The receptors were sampled from a woman aged 35 to 49 with acute COVID-19.

Here the CDR3 reads CASSFNSADTQYF. The DNA for the CDR3 is TGTGCCAGCAGCTTCAACAGTGCGGATACGCAGTATTTT. V gene TRBV7-9 combines with J gene TRBJ2-3; no firm D call. Germline V CDR1 and CDR2: SEHNR, FQNEAQ (reference sequence). Trimming took 3 bases from V and 6 from J, leaving 10 bases between them. The CDR3 sequence is 13 residues long.

The chain recombines TRBV30 with TRBJ1-2; TRBD1 agrees at 7 bases. Trimming took 2 bases from V and 6 from J; bases not matched to a gene: 18. This CDR3 contains 17 residues. The germline CDR1 and CDR2 sequences are GTSNPN and SVGIG (reference sequence). Here the CDR3 reads CAWSPRTIQGGADGYTF. For the CDR3, the DNA is TGTGCCTGGAGTCCGCGAACTATTCAGGGGGGTGCGGATGGCTACACCTTC.

The chain combines TRBV19 with TRBJ1-6; TRBD1 matches 8 bases. The CDR3 has 16 amino acids. J was trimmed by 7 bases and V by 3 bases; bases with no gene match: 8. Germline V gene sequence: CDR1 LNHDA, CDR2 SQIVND (reference sequence). The CDR3 bases are TGTGCCAGTAGTATGGACAGGGTTGTTTGGAATTCACCCCTCCACTTT. Protein: CASSMDRVVWNSPLHF. Complete variable domain (other parts from reference TRBV19 and TRBJ1-6): DGGITQSPKYLFRKEGQNVTLSCEQNLNHDAMYWYRQDPGQGLRLIYYSQIVNDFQKGDIAEGYSVSREKKESFPLTVTSAQKNPTAFYLCASSMDRVVWNSPLHFGNGTRLTVT.

In DNA form, the CDR3 reads TGCGCCAGCAGTGACCGGGGACTAGCGGGCGGAGAAAACACCGGGGAGCTGTTTTTT. Its translation is CASSDRGLAGGENTGELFF. The chain employs TRBV10-1 and TRBJ2-2; TRBD2 aligns across 12 bases. The CDR3 has 19 residues. Germline V CDR1 and CDR2: WNHNN, SYGVQD (reference sequence). J lost 2 bases, V lost 3 bases, and 10 bases had no gene match.

V usage is TRBV9 and J usage is TRBJ2-1; TRBD2 aligns across 7 bases. There are 18 residues in the CDR3. CDR1 and CDR2 from the germline V gene are SGDLS and YYNGEE. V shed 0 bases, J shed 5 bases, and the junction held 14 bases outside the gene matches. In DNA form, the CDR3 reads TGTGCCAGCAGCGTAGCAGTGGTTGGGAGGGCCGGGGACAATGAGCAGTTCTTC. Translated: CASSVAVVGRAGDNEQFF.

The J gene is TRBJ1-2, the V gene TRBV27; unclear D gene. CDR3 size: 13 residues. The V gene lost 5 bases and the J gene lost 7 bases, with 14 bases spanning the gap. CDR1 and CDR2 from the germline V gene are MNHEY and SMNVEV (reference sequence). CDR3 sequence reads: CASSPRRSGGYTF. The DNA for the CDR3 is TGTGCCAGCAGTCCCCGGAGATCGGGTGGCTACACCTTC.

V and J are TRBV9 and TRBJ2-1; 10 bases are shared with TRBD2. The germline V gene encodes CDR1 SGDLS and CDR2 YYNGEE. This CDR3 is built from 16 residues. V lost 3 bases, J lost 5 bases, and 8 bases stayed unmatched. In DNA, the CDR3 is TGTGCCAGCAGCGCCGGGAGCGGGGGGGCCGACAATGAGCAGTTCTTC. It codes for CASSAGSGGADNEQFF.

The V and J genes are TRBV19 and TRBJ2-7; TRBD2 matches at 7 bases. Per germline, CDR1 LNHDA and CDR2 SQIVND (reference sequence). Trimming cost V 1 base and J 6 bases; bases outside gene matches: 9. The CDR3 has 15 residues. The DNA for the CDR3 is TGTGCCAGTAGTATAGTGCGCGGCGGGAGATCCGAGCAGTACTTC. Encoded protein: CASSIVRGGRSEQYF.

V and J are TRBV30 and TRBJ2-2, with TRBD2 identical over 7 bases. Trimming cost V 3 bases and J 6 bases; bases outside gene matches: 7. CDR1 is GTSNPN and CDR2 is SVGIG in the germline V gene (reference sequence). This CDR3 is 14 amino acids long. CDR3 sequence reads: CAWRQTGGPGELFF. For the CDR3, the DNA is TGTGCCTGGAGACAAACGGGAGGTCCCGGGGAGCTGTTTTTT.

The rearrangement joins TRBV5-1 to TRBJ1-3, with 9 positions matching TRBD1. Germline-derived CDR1 and CDR2 are SGHRS and YFSETQ. V was pared by 4 bases and J by 0 bases, with 2 bases of the junction left unmatched. The CDR3 has 15 amino acids. CDR3 coding DNA: TGCGCCAGCAGCGGGACAGGGAGCTCTGGAAACACCATATATTTT. Its translation: CASSGTGSSGNTIYF. The full variable domain, in which reference TRBV5-1 and TRBJ1-3 provide the parts outside the CDR3, is KAGVTQTPRYLIKTRGQQVTLSCSPISGHRSVSWYQQTPGQGLQFLFEYFSETQRNKGNFPGRFSGRQFSNSRSEMNVSTLELGDSALYLCASSGTGSSGNTIYFGEGSWLTVV.

The rearrangement uses TRBV16 and TRBJ1-1, with D hard to call. CDR3 length equals 15 residues. Germline CDR1 is KGHSY and CDR2 is FQNENV. Trimming left V 3 bases short and J 4 bases short, with 15 bases between. The CDR3 DNA reads TGTGCCAGCAGCCACCCTCGCGGGATAGGCACTGAAGCTTTCTTT. It is translated as CASSHPRGIGTEAFF.

The chain is built from TRBV6-5 and TRBJ1-2; the D gene is possibly TRBD1 (5 bases). Between the trimmed V and J ends, which lost 0 bases and 5 bases, there was a span of 13 bases. The CDR3 length is 15 residues. In germline, CDR1 is MNHEY, CDR2 SVGAGI. CDR3: CASSYSSGGGYGYTF. The CDR3 bases are TGTGCCAGCAGTTACTCGTCCGGGGGAGGTTATGGCTACACCTTC.

The V and J genes are TRBV5-1 and TRBJ1-3; D is possibly TRBD1 (5 bases). This CDR3 region has 15 residues. Trimming removed 5 bases from V and 0 bases from J, with 12 bases in between. Germline CDR1 and CDR2: SGHRS and YFSETQ. The CDR3 sequence: CASSQDTGSGNTIYF. DNA for the CDR3: TGCGCCAGCAGTCAGGACACCGGCTCTGGAAACACCATATATTTT.

The rearrangement joins TRBV19 to TRBJ2-3, with D possibly TRBD2 on 6 matching bases. This CDR3 has 15 amino acids. Germline V lookup: CDR1 LNHDA, CDR2 SQIVND (reference sequence). V lost 1 base to trimming and J lost 2 bases, with 10 bases between them. The CDR3, as DNA: TGTGCCAGTAGTATAGCCGGGGGAAACACAGATACGCAGTATTTT. Translation: CASSIAGGNTDTQYF.

The J gene is TRBJ2-3, the V gene TRBV2; D not certain. There are 14 residues in the CDR3. Trimming removed 6 bases from V and 0 bases from J, with 10 bases in between. Germline V gene lookup returns CDR1 SNHLY and CDR2 FYNNEI. The CDR3 reads CASRGLTSTDTQYF. CDR3 DNA sequence: TGTGCCAGCAGGGGCCTTACTAGCACAGATACGCAGTATTTT.

The rearrangement joins TRBV27 to TRBJ1-4; the match to TRBD1 covers 8 bases. Trimming cost V 0 bases and J 3 bases; bases outside gene matches: 6. The V gene's germline CDR1 is MNHEY and CDR2 SMNVEV (reference sequence). This CDR3 is built from 17 residues. The CDR3 DNA is TGTGCCAGCAGTTTATCCAGGGGGCGGTTCGCTAATGAAAAACTGTTTTTT. It encodes CASSLSRGRFANEKLFF.